Below, 22 T cell receptor beta chains from the same sample are listed, as sequenced in a study of blood T cell repertoires in COVID-19. The table came from immunoSEQ multiplex PCR; TCRdb's copy has only in-frame clones and leaves some out. This repertoire shows roughly 67,000 clones, around 84% found once; its top ten account for under 5%. Sequencing was done on a sample of peripheral blood. The receptor source for this set is a man aged 45 to 65 with acute or convalescent COVID-19.

This chain links TRBV29-1 with TRBJ2-1, with D perhaps TRBD1 (6 bases). V dropped 4 bases and J dropped 2 bases, with 6 bases sitting between them. This CDR3 comprises 12 residues. CDR1 is SQVTM, CDR2 ANQGSEA, per germline. Written as DNA, the CDR3 is TGCAGCGTTGGGACAGCCTACAATGAGCAGTTCTTC. Amino acids: CSVGTAYNEQFF.

This chain joins TRBV7-2 and TRBJ1-1; D ambiguous. V was trimmed by 1 base and J by 4 bases, leaving 7 bases between them. The CDR3 length is 13 residues. Germline V gives CDR1 SGHTA, CDR2 FQGNSA. CDR3 amino acids: CASSLGGRTEAFF. CDR3 DNA: TGTGCCAGCAGCTTAGGAGGGCGCACTGAAGCTTTCTTT.

The chain couples TRBV4-2 to TRBJ2-5; 7 bases are shared with TRBD1. V gave up 5 bases and J gave up 4 bases; unmatched junction bases: 10. The CDR3 totals 15 residues. Per the germline V gene, CDR1 is LGHNA and CDR2 is YNFKEQ. The CDR3, as DNA: TGTGCCAGCAGCAACCGGACAGGAGGACCAGAGACCCAGTACTTC. Translation gives CASSNRTGGPETQYF.

CDR3 sequence: CASRGRWSGANVLTF. CDR3 sequence (DNA): TGTGCCAGCAGGGGGCGATGGTCTGGGGCCAACGTCCTGACTTTC. The rearrangement joins TRBV7-9 to TRBJ2-6, with D possibly matching TRBD1 (5 bases). CDR1 is SEHNR and CDR2 is FQNEAQ in the germline V gene (reference sequence). The length of the CDR3 is 15 residues. The V end lost 6 bases, the J end lost 1 base, and 10 bases lay between the germline ends.

The genes are TRBV12-3 or TRBV12-4 and TRBJ2-2; D uncertain. V lost 6 bases to trimming and J lost 1 base, with 3 bases between them. There are 12 residues in the CDR3. The CDR3: CASSLNTGELFF. The CDR3 DNA reads as TGTGCCAGCAGCCTGAACACCGGGGAGCTGTTTTTT.

The CDR3 is CASSSWQDNTEAFF. Written as DNA, the CDR3 is TGTGCCAGCAGCTCCTGGCAGGATAACACTGAAGCTTTCTTT. V and J are TRBV7-9 and TRBJ1-1; no clear D gene. The CDR3 spans 14 residues. The germline CDR1 and CDR2 sequences are SEHNR and FQNEAQ (reference sequence). The germline V and J ends were trimmed by 4 bases and 2 bases, with 11 bases remaining between them.

This chain joins TRBV7-3 and TRBJ2-1, with 7 bases that match TRBD2. CDR1 is SGHTA and CDR2 is FQGTGA in the germline V gene. The CDR3 length is 13 residues. The V gene end was trimmed by 3 bases and the J gene end by 8 bases; junction bases not matched to a gene: 4. For the CDR3, the DNA is TGTGCCAGCAGCTTCTCGAGCGGGGATGAGCAGTTCTTC. It translates to CASSFSSGDEQFF.

The chain uses TRBV27 and TRBJ2-7; possibly TRBD1 for D (5 bases). The CDR3 is made up of 14 amino acids. V was shortened by 4 bases and J by 1 base, with 11 bases between the two germline ends. Germline V CDR1 and CDR2: MNHEY, SMNVEV (reference sequence). CDR3 amino acids: CASSYLGDSYEQYF. DNA of the CDR3: TGTGCCAGCAGTTATTTAGGGGATTCCTACGAGCAGTACTTC.

In this sample, this clone turned up once. CDR3 coding DNA: TGCAGCGTTCTCCCCCAATGGGGCGGCAGCTCTGGGGCCAACGTCCTGACTTTC. This codes for CSVLPQWGGSSGANVLTF. The rearrangement joins TRBV29-1 to TRBJ2-6; possibly TRBD1 for D (5 bases). Trimming pared 5 bases from V and 0 bases from J, leaving 20 bases between. CDR1 is SQVTM and CDR2 is ANQGSEA in the germline V gene. This CDR3 spans 18 amino acids.

This clone was recorded only once. The chain carries TRBV3-1 (or the pseudogene TRBV3-2) and TRBJ2-3, with 9 bases identical to TRBD2. This CDR3 has 16 amino acids. From germline, CDR1 is LGHDT and CDR2 YNNKEL (reference sequence). V lost 2 bases to trimming and J lost 0 bases; unmatched junction nucleotides: 3. CDR3 DNA sequence: TGTGCCAGCAGCCAACGGACTAGCGCTAGCACAGATACGCAGTATTTT. Translation: CASSQRTSASTDTQYF.

The V gene is TRBV19, the J gene TRBJ1-5; 12 bases line up with TRBD1. The length of the CDR3 is 16 residues. V gave up 8 bases and J gave up 6 bases; unmatched junction bases: 11. Germline lookup yields CDR1 LNHDA and CDR2 SQIVND (reference sequence). The CDR3 DNA is TGTGCCAGTTCCCAGGGGGGGACAGGGGGCCTTCAGCCCCAGCATTTT. Translated: CASSQGGTGGLQPQHF.

This clone appeared a few times. The chain links TRBV27 to TRBJ2-2; D gene unclear. V was shortened by 6 bases and J by 7 bases, with 12 bases between the two germline ends. Germline loops: CDR1 MNHEY, CDR2 SMNVEV (reference sequence). There are 13 residues in the CDR3. As DNA, the CDR3 is TGTGCCAGCAGCGTGATGGCGGTCGGGGAGCTGTTTTTT. It is translated as CASSVMAVGELFF.

This chain joins TRBV12-3 or TRBV12-4 and TRBJ2-2; the D gene is possibly TRBD2 (6 bases). Trimming cost V 7 bases and J 6 bases, with 12 bases left between them. The CDR3 runs 13 residues. CDR3: CASTGTFAGELFF. The CDR3 region has the DNA TGTGCCAGCACCGGGACTTTTGCCGGGGAGCTGTTTTTT.

The genes are TRBV3-1 (or the pseudogene TRBV3-2) and TRBJ1-6; 9 positions agree with TRBD1. The germline V gene has CDR1 LGHDT and CDR2 YNNKEL (reference sequence). The CDR3 is 14 residues long. V gave up 3 bases and J gave up 10 bases; unmatched junction bases: 4. The CDR3 DNA follows: TGTGCCAGCAGCCACCGGGACAGGGTCTCACCCCTCCACTTT. Residues: CASSHRDRVSPLHF.

This chain uses TRBV6-6 with TRBJ2-5, with TRBD1 as a possible D gene (6 bases). Germline CDR1 MNHNY, CDR2 SVGAGI (reference sequence). Deletions cut 6 bases from V and 2 bases from J, with 16 bases between. CDR3 length: 15 residues. The CDR3, as DNA: TGTGCCAGCAGGAGAAGGGGGTCGGGGCAAGAGACCCAGTACTTC. Its translation is CASRRRGSGQETQYF.

The chain carries TRBV27 and TRBJ1-5; TRBD1 agrees at 9 bases. V gave up 3 bases and J gave up 1 base; unmatched junction bases: 7. This CDR3 region has 17 residues. CDR1 and CDR2 (germline): MNHEY, SMNVEV (reference sequence). CDR3 in amino acids: CASSLRTGEFSNQPQHF. In nucleotides, the CDR3 is TGTGCCAGCAGTTTGAGGACAGGGGAATTCAGCAATCAGCCCCAGCATTTT.

The rearrangement uses TRBV18 and TRBJ2-5; D is perhaps TRBD2 (6 bases). CDR1 is KGHSH and CDR2 is LQKENI in the germline V gene. The CDR3 has 15 residues. V was trimmed by 5 bases and J by 4 bases, leaving 17 bases between them. CDR3 bases: TGTGCCAGCTCATCGCCCCCGGACGGGGGAGAGACCCAGTACTTC. Protein product: CASSSPPDGGETQYF.

This chain uses TRBV18 with TRBJ2-1; D not resolved. CDR1 and CDR2 (germline): KGHSH, LQKENI. The CDR3 covers 15 residues. Trimming left V 3 bases short and J 4 bases short, with 13 bases between. The chain's CDR3 is CASSPLLAEYNEQFF. In DNA form, the CDR3 reads TGTGCCAGCTCACCTTTGTTGGCAGAATACAATGAGCAGTTCTTC.

This chain links TRBV6-4 with TRBJ1-2, with D tentatively TRBD1 (6 bases). Germline CDR1 is MRHNA and CDR2 is SNTAGT. The CDR3 runs 13 residues. V shed 2 bases and J shed 5 bases, with 9 bases lying between them. The CDR3 coding sequence is TGTGCCAGCAGTGACGGCAGGGGATATGGCTACACCTTC. Protein: CASSDGRGYGYTF.

The V call is TRBV5-4, the J call TRBJ2-5; 9 bases match TRBD2. Germline V gives CDR1 SGHNT, CDR2 YYREEE (reference sequence). The J segment lost 5 bases and the V segment lost 0 bases, leaving 5 bases of the junction unmatched. The CDR3 covers 15 residues. CDR3 coding DNA: TGTGCCAGCAGCTTGGCGCGGGGGGGCGTGGAGACCCAGTACTTC. This sequence encodes CASSLARGGVETQYF.

The rearrangement joins TRBV10-3 to TRBJ2-7, with 7 nucleotides matching TRBD1. The CDR3 has 13 residues. The V segment lost 2 bases and the J segment 3 bases; nucleotides outside the gene matches: 1. Germline V gene sequence: CDR1 ENHRY, CDR2 SYGVKD. The CDR3 sequence is CAISERQGYEQYF. The CDR3 DNA follows: TGTGCCATCAGTGAGCGACAGGGCTACGAGCAGTACTTC.

The CDR3 loop reads CASTSERGGRGSPLHF. CDR3 nucleotides: TGTGCCAGTACCTCCGAACGGGGTGGCAGGGGATCACCCCTCCACTTT. The genes are TRBV19 and TRBJ1-6, with D possibly TRBD1 on 6 matching bases. The length of the CDR3 is 16 residues. Deletions cut 7 bases from V and 10 bases from J, with 23 bases between. Germline CDR1 and CDR2: LNHDA and SQIVND (reference sequence).